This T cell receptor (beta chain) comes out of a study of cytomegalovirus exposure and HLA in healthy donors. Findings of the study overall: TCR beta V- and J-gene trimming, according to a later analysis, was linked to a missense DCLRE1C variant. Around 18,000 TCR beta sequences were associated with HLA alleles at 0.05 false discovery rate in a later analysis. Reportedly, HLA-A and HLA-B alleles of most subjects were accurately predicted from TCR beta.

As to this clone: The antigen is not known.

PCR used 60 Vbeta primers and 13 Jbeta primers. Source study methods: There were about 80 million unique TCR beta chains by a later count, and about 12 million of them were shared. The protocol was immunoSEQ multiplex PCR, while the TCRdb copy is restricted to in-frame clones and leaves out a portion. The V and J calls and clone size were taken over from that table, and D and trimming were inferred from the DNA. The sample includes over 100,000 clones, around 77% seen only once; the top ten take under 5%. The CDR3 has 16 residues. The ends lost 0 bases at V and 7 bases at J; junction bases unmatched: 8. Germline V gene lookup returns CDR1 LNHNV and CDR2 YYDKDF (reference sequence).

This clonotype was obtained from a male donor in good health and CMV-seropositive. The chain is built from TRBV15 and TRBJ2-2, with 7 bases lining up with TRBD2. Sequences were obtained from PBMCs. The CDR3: CATSREAGNKGGELFF. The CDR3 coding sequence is TGTGCCACCAGCAGAGAAGCGGGAAATAAAGGCGGGGAGCTGTTTTTT.